This T cell receptor beta chain appears in the sequencing data of a study of blood T cell repertoires in COVID-19. Study summary: The United States, Italy and Spain were the sources of the acute and convalescent COVID-19 samples. PBMCs, B-cell-depleted T cells, or T cells were the source of the cDNA or gDNA that made up the material.

The table lists this clone with a few counts. As handled by the study authors: Nucleated cell counts were estimated from reference gene primer amplification. Using immunoSEQ multiplex PCR, the repertoire was profiled, and TCRdb retains in-frame clones only, with some absent. The V and J calls and the clone size are those of that table, but D and trimming were determined from the DNA. This table has some 80,000 clones, more than 75% appearing once. The source is a human donor in a cohort sampled during active COVID-19. The specimen was peripheral blood.

CDR3 protein: CASSLGTSGIYNEQFF. The CDR3 DNA reads as TGTGCCAGCAGTTTAGGGACTAGCGGGATCTACAATGAGCAGTTCTTC. The chain uses TRBV28 and TRBJ2-1; 13 positions agree with TRBD2. Per germline, CDR1 MDHEN and CDR2 SYDVKM. The J segment lost 3 bases and the V segment lost 2 bases, leaving 1 base of the junction unmatched. This CDR3 is built from 16 residues.